This record covers a single TCR beta chain. TCRdb's copy holds only in-frame clones and misses some; the assay was immunoSEQ multiplex PCR. Altogether approximately 76,000 clones are present, more than 65% being singletons, with the ten largest covering around a tenth. This record comes from a study of control samples from healthy donors and cancer patients. The CDR3 has 16 residues. The junction had 11 bases not matched to a gene; V was cut back by 6 bases and J by 5 bases. Germline V gene data show CDR1 as MDHEN and CDR2 as SYDVKM. The sequenced material came from PBMCs. This TCR came from a man between 60 and 75 years old with head and neck cancer. The chain is built from TRBV28 and TRBJ2-1, with 9 bases lining up with TRBD2. The CDR3 loop is CASSRTGLAEDNEQFF. CDR3 nucleotide sequence: TGTGCCAGCAGCCGAACGGGACTAGCTGAGGACAATGAGCAGTTCTTC.